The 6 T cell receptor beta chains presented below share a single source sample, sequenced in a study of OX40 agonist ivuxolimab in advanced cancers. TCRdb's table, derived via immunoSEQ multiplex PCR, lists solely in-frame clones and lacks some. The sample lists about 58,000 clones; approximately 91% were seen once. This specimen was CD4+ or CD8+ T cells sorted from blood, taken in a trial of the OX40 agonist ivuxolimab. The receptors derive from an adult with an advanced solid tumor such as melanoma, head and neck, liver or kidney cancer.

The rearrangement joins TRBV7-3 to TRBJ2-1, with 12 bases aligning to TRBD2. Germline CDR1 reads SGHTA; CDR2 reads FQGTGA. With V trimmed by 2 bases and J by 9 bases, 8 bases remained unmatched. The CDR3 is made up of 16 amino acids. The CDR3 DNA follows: TGTGCCAGCAGCTTACTAGCGGGAGGGTCGGACGGTGAGCAGTTCTTC. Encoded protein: CASSLLAGGSDGEQFF.

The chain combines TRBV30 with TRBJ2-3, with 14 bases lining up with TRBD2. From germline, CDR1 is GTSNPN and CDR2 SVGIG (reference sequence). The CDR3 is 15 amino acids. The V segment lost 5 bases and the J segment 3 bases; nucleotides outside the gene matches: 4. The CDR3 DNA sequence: TGTGCCTGGGCCGGACTAGCGGGAGGAACAGATACGCAGTATTTT. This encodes CAWAGLAGGTDTQYF.

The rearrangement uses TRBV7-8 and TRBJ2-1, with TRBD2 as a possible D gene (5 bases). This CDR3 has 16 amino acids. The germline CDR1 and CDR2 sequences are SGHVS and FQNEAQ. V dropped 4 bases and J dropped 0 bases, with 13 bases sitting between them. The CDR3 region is CASSSLWESSYNEQFF. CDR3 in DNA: TGTGCCAGCAGCTCCCTGTGGGAGAGCTCCTACAATGAGCAGTTCTTC.

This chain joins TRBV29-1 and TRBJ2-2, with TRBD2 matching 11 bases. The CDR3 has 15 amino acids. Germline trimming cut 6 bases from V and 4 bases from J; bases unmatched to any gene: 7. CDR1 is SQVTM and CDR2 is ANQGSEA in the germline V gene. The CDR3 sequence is CSVAGTSGPTGELFF. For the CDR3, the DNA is TGCAGCGTCGCTGGGACTAGCGGACCCACCGGGGAGCTGTTTTTT.

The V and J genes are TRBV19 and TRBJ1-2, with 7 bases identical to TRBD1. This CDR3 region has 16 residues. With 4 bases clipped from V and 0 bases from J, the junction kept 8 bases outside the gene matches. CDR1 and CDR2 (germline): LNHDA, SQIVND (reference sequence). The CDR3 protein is CASSTTLDRANYGYTF. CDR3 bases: TGTGCCAGTAGTACGACCTTAGACAGGGCTAACTATGGCTACACCTTC.

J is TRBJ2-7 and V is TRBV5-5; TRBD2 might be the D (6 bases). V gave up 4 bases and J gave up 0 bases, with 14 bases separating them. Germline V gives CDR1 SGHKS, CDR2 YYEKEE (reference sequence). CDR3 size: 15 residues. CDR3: CASSLSGEFSYEQYF. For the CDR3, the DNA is TGTGCCAGCAGCCTTTCGGGGGAGTTCTCCTACGAGCAGTACTTC.